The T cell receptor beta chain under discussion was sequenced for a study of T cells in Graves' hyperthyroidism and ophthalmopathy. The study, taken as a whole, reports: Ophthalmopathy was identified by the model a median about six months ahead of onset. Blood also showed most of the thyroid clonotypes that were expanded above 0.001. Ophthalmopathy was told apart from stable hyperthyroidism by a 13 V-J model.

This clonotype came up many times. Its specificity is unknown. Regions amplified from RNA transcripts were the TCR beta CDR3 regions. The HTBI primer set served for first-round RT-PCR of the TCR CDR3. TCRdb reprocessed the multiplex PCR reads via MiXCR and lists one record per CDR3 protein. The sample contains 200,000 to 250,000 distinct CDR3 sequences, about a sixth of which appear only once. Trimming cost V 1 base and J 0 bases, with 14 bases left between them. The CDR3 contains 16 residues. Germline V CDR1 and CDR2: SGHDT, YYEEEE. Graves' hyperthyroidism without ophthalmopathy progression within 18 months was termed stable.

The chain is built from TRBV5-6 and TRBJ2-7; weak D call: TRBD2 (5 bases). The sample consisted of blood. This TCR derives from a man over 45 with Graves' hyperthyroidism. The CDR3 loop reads CASSLFFRGSSYEQYF. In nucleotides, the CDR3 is TGTGCCAGCAGCTTGTTTTTCCGAGGGAGCTCCTACGAGCAGTACTTC.